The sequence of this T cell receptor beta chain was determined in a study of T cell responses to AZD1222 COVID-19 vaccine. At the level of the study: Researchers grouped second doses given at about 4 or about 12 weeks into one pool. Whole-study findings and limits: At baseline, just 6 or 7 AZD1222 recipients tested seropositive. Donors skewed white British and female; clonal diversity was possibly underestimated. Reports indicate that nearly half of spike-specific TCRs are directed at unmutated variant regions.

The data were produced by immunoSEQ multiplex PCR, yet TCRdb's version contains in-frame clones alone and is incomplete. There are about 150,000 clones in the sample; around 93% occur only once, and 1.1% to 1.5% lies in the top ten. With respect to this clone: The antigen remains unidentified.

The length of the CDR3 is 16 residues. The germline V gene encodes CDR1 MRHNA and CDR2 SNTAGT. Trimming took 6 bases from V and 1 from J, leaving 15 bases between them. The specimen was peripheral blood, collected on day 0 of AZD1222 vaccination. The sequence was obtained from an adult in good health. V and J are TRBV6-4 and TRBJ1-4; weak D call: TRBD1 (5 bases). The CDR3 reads CASSQGFEGTNEKLFF. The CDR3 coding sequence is TGTGCCAGCAGCCAGGGTTTCGAGGGAACTAATGAAAAACTGTTTTTT.